This TCR beta chain is from a study of blood T cell repertoires in COVID-19. The germline V gene has CDR1 SGHTA and CDR2 FQGNSA. The germline V and J ends were trimmed by 3 bases and 4 bases, with 16 bases remaining between them. The CDR3 has 15 amino acids. Profiling relied on immunoSEQ multiplex PCR, and the TCRdb table lists in-frame clones only, not all of them. The table includes under 50,000 clones, about 90% detected once. The rearrangement uses TRBV7-2 and TRBJ2-7; D possibly corresponds to TRBD2 (7 bases). This sequence was found in a human donor in a cohort sampled during active COVID-19. The sequenced sample consisted of peripheral blood. This CDR3 reads CASSFGRGVRYEQYF. CDR3 nucleotide sequence: TGTGCCAGCAGCTTTGGGAGGGGGGTTCGATACGAGCAGTACTTC.